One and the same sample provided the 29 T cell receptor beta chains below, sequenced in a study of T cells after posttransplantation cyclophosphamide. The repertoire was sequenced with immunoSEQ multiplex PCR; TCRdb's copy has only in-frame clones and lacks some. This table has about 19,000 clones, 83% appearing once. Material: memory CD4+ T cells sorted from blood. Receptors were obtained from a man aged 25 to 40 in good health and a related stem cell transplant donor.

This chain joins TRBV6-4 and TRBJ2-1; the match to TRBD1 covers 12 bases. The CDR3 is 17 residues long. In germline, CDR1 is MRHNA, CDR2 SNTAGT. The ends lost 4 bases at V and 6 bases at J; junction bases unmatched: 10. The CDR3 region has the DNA TGTGCCAGCAGTGGTGGTGGGGGACAGGGGGCGCGCAATGAGCAGTTCTTC. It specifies CASSGGGGQGARNEQFF.

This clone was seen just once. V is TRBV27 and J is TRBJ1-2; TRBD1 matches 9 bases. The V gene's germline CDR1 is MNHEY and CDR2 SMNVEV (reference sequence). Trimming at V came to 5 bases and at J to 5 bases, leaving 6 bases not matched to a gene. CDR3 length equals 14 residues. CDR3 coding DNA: TGTGCCAGCAGTCCCCGACAGGGGGGGTATGGCTACACCTTC. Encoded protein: CASSPRQGGYGYTF.

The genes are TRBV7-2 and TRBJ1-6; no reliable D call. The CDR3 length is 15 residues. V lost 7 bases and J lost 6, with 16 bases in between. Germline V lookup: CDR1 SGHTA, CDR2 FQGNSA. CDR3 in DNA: TGTGCCAGCACCTCCCTCGGACTGGTTAATTCACCCCTCCACTTT. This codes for CASTSLGLVNSPLHF.

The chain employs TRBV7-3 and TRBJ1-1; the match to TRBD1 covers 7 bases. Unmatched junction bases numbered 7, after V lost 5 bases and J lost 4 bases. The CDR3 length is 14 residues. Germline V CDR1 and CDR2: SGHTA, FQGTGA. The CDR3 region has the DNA TGTGCCAGCAGCCCAAACAGGGGTCTCACTGAAGCTTTCTTT. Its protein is CASSPNRGLTEAFF.

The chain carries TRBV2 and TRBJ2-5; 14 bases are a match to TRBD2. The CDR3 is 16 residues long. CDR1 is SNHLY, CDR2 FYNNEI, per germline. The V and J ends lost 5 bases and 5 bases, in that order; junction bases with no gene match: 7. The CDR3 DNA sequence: TGTGCCAGCAGTAGGACTAGCGGGGGGACCGGGGAGACCCAGTACTTC. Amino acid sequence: CASSRTSGGTGETQYF.

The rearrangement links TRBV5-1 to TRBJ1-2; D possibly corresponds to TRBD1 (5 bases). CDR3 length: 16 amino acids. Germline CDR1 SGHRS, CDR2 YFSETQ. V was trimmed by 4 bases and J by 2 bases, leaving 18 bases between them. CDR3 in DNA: TGCGCCAGCAGCCCTATATCCGGGGGATTCAACTATGGCTACACCTTC. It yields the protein CASSPISGGFNYGYTF.

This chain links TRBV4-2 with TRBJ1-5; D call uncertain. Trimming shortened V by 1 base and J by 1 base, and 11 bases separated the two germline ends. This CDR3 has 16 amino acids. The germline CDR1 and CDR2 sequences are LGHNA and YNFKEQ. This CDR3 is CASSQAVGGSNQPQHF. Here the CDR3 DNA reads TGTGCCAGCAGCCAAGCGGTTGGCGGGAGCAATCAGCCCCAGCATTTT.

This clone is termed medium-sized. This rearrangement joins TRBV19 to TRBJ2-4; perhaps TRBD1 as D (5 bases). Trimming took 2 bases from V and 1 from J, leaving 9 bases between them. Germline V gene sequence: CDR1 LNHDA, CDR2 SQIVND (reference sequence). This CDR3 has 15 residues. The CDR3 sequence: CASSIQGVAKNIQYF. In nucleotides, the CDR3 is TGTGCCAGTAGTATACAAGGGGTCGCCAAAAACATTCAGTACTTC.

The CDR3, as DNA: TGTGCCAGCAGTTGGACACAGTCTAGCACAGATACGCAGTATTTT. This gives the protein CASSWTQSSTDTQYF. The chain links TRBV6-5 to TRBJ2-3, with D perhaps TRBD1 (5 bases). This CDR3 is 15 amino acids long. CDR1 and CDR2 from the germline V gene are MNHEY and SVGAGI. Trimming stripped 4 bases from V and 0 bases from J, with 11 bases between.

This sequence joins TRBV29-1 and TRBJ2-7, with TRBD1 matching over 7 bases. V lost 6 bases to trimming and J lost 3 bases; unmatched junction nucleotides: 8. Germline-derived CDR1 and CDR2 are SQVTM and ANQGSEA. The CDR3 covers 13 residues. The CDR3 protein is CSVTGQRGYEQYF. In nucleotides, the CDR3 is TGCAGCGTAACGGGACAGCGAGGCTACGAGCAGTACTTC.

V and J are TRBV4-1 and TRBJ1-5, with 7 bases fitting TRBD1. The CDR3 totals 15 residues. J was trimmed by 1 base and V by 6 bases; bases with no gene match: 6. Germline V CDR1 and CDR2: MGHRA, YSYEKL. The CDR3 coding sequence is TGCGCCAGCAGACCCGACAGGGTGAGCAATCAGCCCCAGCATTTT. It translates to CASRPDRVSNQPQHF.

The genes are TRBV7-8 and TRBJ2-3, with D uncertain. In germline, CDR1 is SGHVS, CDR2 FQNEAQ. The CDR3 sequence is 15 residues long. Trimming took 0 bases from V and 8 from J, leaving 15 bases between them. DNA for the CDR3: TGTGCCAGCAGCTTAGCGAGAAGCCCCCCCGGTACGCAGTATTTT. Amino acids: CASSLARSPPGTQYF.

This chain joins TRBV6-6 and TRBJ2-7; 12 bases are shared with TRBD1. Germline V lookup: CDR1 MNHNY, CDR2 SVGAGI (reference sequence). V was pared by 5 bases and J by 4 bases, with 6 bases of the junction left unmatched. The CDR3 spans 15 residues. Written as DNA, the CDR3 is TGTGCCAGCAGTGTAGGGACAGGGGGCGATTACGAGCAGTACTTC. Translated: CASSVGTGGDYEQYF.

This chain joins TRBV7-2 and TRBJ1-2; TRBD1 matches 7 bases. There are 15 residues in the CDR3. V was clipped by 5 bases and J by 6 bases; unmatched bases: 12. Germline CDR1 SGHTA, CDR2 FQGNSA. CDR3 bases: TGTGCCAGCAGCCTTTCACAGGGGATCGCAGATGGCTACACCTTC. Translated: CASSLSQGIADGYTF. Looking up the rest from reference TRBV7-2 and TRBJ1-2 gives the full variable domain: GAGVSQSPSNKVTEKGKDVELRCDPISGHTALYWYRQSLGQGLEFLIYFQGNSAPDKSGLPSDRFSAERTGGSVSTLTIQRTQQEDSAVYLCASSLSQGIADGYTFGSGTRLTVV.

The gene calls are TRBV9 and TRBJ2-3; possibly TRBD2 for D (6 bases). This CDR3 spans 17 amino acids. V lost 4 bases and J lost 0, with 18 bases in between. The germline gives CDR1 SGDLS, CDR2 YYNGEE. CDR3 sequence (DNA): TGTGCCAGCAGCCCCCCCGTTGAGCGGGCCAGCACAGATACGCAGTATTTT. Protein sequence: CASSPPVERASTDTQYF.

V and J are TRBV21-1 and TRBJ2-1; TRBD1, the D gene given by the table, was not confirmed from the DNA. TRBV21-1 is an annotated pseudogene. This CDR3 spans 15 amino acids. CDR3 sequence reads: CASNHTTGGYNEQFF. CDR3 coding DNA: TGTGCCAGCAACCACACGACAGGGGGCTACAATGAGCAGTTCTTC.

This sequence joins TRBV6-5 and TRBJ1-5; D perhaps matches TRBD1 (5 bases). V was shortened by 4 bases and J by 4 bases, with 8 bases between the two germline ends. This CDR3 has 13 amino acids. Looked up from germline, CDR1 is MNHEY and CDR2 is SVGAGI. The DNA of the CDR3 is TGTGCCAGCAGTTTACGGGGGAATCAGCCCCAGCATTTT. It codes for CASSLRGNQPQHF.

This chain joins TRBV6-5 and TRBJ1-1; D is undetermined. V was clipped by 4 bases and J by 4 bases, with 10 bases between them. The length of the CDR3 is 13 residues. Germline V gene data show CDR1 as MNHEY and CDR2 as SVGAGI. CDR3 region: CASSSTGITEAFF. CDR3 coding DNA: TGTGCCAGCAGTTCAACCGGTATCACTGAAGCTTTCTTT.

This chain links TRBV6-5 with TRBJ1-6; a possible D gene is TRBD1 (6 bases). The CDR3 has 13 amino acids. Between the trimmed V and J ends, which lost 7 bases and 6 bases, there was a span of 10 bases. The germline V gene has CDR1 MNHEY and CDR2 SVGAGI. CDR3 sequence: CASTRGGNSPLHF. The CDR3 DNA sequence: TGTGCCAGCACCAGGGGTGGTAATTCACCCCTCCACTTT.

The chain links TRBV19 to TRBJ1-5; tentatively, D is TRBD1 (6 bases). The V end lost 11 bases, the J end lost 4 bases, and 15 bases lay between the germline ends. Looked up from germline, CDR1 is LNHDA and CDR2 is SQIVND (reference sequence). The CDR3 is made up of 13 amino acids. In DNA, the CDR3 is TGTGCCTCCCTGGGGGCCCAGAATCAGCCCCAGCATTTT. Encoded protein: CASLGAQNQPQHF.

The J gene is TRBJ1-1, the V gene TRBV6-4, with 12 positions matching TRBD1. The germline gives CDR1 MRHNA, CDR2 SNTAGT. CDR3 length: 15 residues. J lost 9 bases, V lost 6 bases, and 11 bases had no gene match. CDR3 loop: CASSPGQGASGKAFF. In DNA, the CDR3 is TGTGCCAGCAGCCCGGGACAGGGGGCTTCGGGAAAAGCTTTCTTT.

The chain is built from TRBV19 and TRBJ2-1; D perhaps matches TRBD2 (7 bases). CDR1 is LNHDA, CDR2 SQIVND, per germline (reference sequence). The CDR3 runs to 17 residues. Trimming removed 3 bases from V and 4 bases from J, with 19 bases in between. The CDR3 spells CASSITRGAPRYNEQFF. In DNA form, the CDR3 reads TGTGCCAGTAGTATTACCCGGGGGGCCCCCCGTTACAATGAGCAGTTCTTC.

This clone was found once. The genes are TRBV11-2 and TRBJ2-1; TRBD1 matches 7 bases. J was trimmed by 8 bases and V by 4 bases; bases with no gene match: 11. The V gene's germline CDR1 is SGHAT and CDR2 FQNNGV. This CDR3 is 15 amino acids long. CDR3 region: CASSSSGQLMHEQFF. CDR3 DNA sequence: TGTGCCAGCAGCTCCTCGGGACAGCTTATGCATGAGCAGTTCTTC.

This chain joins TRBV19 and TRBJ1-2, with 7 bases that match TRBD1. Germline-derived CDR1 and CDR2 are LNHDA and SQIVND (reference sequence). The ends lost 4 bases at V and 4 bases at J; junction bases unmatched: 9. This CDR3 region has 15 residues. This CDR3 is CASSTPGQDLYGYTF. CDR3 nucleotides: TGTGCCAGTAGTACACCAGGACAGGACCTCTATGGCTACACCTTC.

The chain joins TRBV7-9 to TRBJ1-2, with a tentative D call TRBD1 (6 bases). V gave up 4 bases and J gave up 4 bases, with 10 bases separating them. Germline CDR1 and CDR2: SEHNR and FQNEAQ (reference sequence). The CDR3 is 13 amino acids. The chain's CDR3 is CASSSTGSYGYTF. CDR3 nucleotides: TGTGCCAGCAGCTCAACAGGGAGCTATGGCTACACCTTC.

The CDR3 loop is CASRPSGGAFETQYF. The CDR3 DNA is TGTGCCAGCAGGCCTAGCGGGGGGGCCTTTGAGACCCAGTACTTC. The chain has TRBV6-1 and TRBJ2-5, with 12 bases that match TRBD2. Trimming cost V 6 bases and J 5 bases; bases outside gene matches: 7. Germline V lookup: CDR1 MNHNS, CDR2 SASEGT. The CDR3 extends over 15 amino acids.

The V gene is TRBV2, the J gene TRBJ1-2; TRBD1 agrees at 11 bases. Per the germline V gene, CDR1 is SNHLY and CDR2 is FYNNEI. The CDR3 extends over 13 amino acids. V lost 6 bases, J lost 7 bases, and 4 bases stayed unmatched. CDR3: CASRAGQGGGYTF. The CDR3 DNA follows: TGTGCCAGCAGGGCGGGACAGGGGGGTGGCTACACCTTC.

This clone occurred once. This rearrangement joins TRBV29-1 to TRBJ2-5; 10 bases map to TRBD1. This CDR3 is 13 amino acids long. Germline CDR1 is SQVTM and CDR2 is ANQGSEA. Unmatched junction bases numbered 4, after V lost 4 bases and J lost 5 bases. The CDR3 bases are TGCAGCGTTGGACAGGGGGCAGGCGAGACCCAGTACTTC. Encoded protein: CSVGQGAGETQYF.

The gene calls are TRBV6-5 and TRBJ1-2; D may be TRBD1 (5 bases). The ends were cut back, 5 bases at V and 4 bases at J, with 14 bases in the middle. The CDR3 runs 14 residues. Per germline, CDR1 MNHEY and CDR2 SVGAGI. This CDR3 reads CASSEPRARYGYTF. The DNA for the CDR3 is TGTGCCAGCAGTGAACCCAGGGCACGCTATGGCTACACCTTC.